The 16 T cell receptor beta chains reported below all come from one sample, sequenced in a study of cytomegalovirus exposure and HLA in healthy donors. This PCR relied on a set of 60 Vbeta primers and 13 Jbeta primers. The repertoire was sequenced with immunoSEQ multiplex PCR; TCRdb's copy has only in-frame clones and lacks some. The sample carries 75,000 to 95,000 clones, 60% to 85% recorded once. Sequencing used PBMCs. The receptors stem from a woman aged 40 to 49 in good health and CMV-seropositive.

DNA for the CDR3: TGCGCCAGCAGCTCGCCGGGGACAGGGTCCTACGAGCAGTACTTC. This encodes CASSSPGTGSYEQYF. This rearrangement joins TRBV5-1 to TRBJ2-5, with TRBD1 identical over 9 bases. The tail of the sequence fits TRBJ2-7 better, so the J call may be wrong. CDR1 is SGHRS, CDR2 YFSETQ, per germline. The CDR3 loop spans 15 amino acids.

The chain combines TRBV27 with TRBJ2-3; 11 bases line up with TRBD2. Losses at the gene ends were 6 bases for V and 7 bases for J; bases not matched to a gene: 21. CDR1 is MNHEY and CDR2 is SMNVEV in the germline V gene (reference sequence). This CDR3 is 19 amino acids long. CDR3 amino acids: CASRQDPLAGGHFLNTQYF. The CDR3 DNA is TGTGCCAGCAGACAAGACCCGCTAGCGGGAGGCCACTTCTTGAATACGCAGTATTTT.

V and J are TRBV19 and TRBJ2-7; the match to TRBD1 covers 8 bases. Germline V gene lookup returns CDR1 LNHDA and CDR2 SQIVND (reference sequence). Trimming cost V 3 bases and J 5 bases; bases outside gene matches: 9. The CDR3 is 15 amino acids. CDR3 sequence reads: CASSISQGAGHEQYF. The CDR3 coding sequence is TGTGCCAGTAGTATCTCCCAGGGGGCAGGGCACGAGCAGTACTTC.

The J gene is TRBJ2-7, the V gene TRBV6-5; no clear D gene. V lost 10 bases and J lost 0, with 10 bases in between. Germline V gene sequence: CDR1 MNHEY, CDR2 SVGAGI. The CDR3 covers 12 residues. The DNA for the CDR3 is TGTGCCACCTCTGCGAGCTCCTACGAGCAGTACTTC. It translates to CATSASSYEQYF.

The J gene is TRBJ1-2, the V gene TRBV28, with a tentative D call TRBD1 (6 bases). Germline CDR1 reads MDHEN; CDR2 reads SYDVKM. V was cut by 0 bases and J by 0 bases, with 14 bases left in between. This CDR3 comprises 17 residues. The CDR3 sequence: CASSLWGTGTTNYGYTF. The CDR3 DNA is TGTGCCAGCAGTTTATGGGGTACCGGGACAACTAACTATGGCTACACCTTC.

The rearrangement links TRBV29-1 to TRBJ2-5; 10 positions agree with TRBD2. With the DNA end fitting TRBJ2-7 better, the J assignment may be wrong. The CDR3 totals 13 residues. Germline-derived CDR1 and CDR2 are SQVTM and ANQGSEA. The CDR3 loop reads CSVLAGDAYEQYF. DNA for the CDR3: TGCAGCGTCCTAGCGGGAGATGCCTACGAGCAGTACTTC.

The rearrangement links TRBV15 to TRBJ2-3; the D gene is possibly TRBD1 (5 bases). From germline, CDR1 is LNHNV and CDR2 YYDKDF (reference sequence). The V and J ends lost 5 bases and 2 bases respectively, with 11 bases between them. The CDR3 loop spans 14 amino acids. CDR3 loop: CATSQMGLTDTQYF. The CDR3 DNA reads as TGTGCCACCAGCCAGATGGGGCTCACAGATACGCAGTATTTT. The full variable domain, rest sourced from reference TRBV15 and TRBJ2-3, is DAMVIQNPRYQVTQFGKPVTLSCSQTLNHNVMYWYQQKSSQAPKLLFHYYDKDFNNEADTPDNFQSRRPNTSFCFLDIRSPGLGDTAMYLCATSQMGLTDTQYFGPGTRLTVL.

As for this clone: The identical CDR3 is also encoded by other nucleotide sequences in the sample. The gene calls are TRBV7-9 and TRBJ2-5, with TRBD1 matching over 8 bases. Trimming took 3 bases from V and 4 from J; bases not matched to a gene: 7. The CDR3 is 15 residues long. Germline lookup yields CDR1 SEHNR and CDR2 FQNEAQ (reference sequence). The CDR3 DNA follows: TGTGCCAGCAGCTTCGCTCAGGGGGCCGTAGAGACCCAGTACTTC. This encodes CASSFAQGAVETQYF.

The rearrangement uses TRBV27 and TRBJ2-5; D is possibly TRBD1 (6 bases). Germline values: CDR1 MNHEY, CDR2 SMNVEV (reference sequence). Trimming took off 2 bases at V and 7 bases at J, with 17 bases between the two ends. The CDR3 is made up of 15 amino acids. The CDR3 region has the DNA TGTGCCAGCAGTTTAATTCAGGAACAGGGTGGGACCCAGTACTTC. Residues: CASSLIQEQGGTQYF.

This chain joins TRBV19 and TRBJ2-1; 11 bases agree with TRBD2. Germline CDR1 LNHDA, CDR2 SQIVND (reference sequence). The CDR3 consists of 16 residues. V shed 7 bases and J 7 bases; nucleotides not matched to a gene: 12. CDR3 amino acids: CASTIAGGPSMNEQFF. CDR3 in DNA: TGTGCCAGTACCATAGCGGGAGGGCCTTCGATGAATGAGCAGTTCTTC. Based on the CDR3 plus reference TRBV19 and TRBJ2-1, the full variable domain is DGGITQSPKYLFRKEGQNVTLSCEQNLNHDAMYWYRQDPGQGLRLIYYSQIVNDFQKGDIAEGYSVSREKKESFPLTVTSAQKNPTAFYLCASTIAGGPSMNEQFFGPGTRLTVL.

DNA for the CDR3: TGCGCCAGCAGCCAAGATTTTGGGGAGTTGCAAAAACTGTTTTTT. It encodes CASSQDFGELQKLFF. The rearrangement links TRBV4-3 to TRBJ1-4; D gene ambiguous. The germline V and J ends were trimmed by 0 bases and 9 bases, with 14 bases remaining between them. The CDR3 covers 15 residues. Germline loops: CDR1 LGHNA, CDR2 YSLEER.

This clone was picked up one time. The rearrangement links TRBV4-3 to TRBJ2-4, with D possibly being TRBD1 (5 bases). This CDR3 is built from 15 residues. The germline gives CDR1 LGHNA, CDR2 YSLEER. V lost 1 base and J lost 5, with 12 bases in between. CDR3 sequence: CASSQVLGAENIQYF. The CDR3 bases are TGCGCCAGCAGCCAAGTGCTAGGGGCGGAAAACATTCAGTACTTC.

The rearrangement joins TRBV14 to TRBJ2-7, with a possible D match to TRBD1 (7 bases). The ends were cut back, 1 base at V and 7 bases at J, with 14 bases in the middle. There are 14 residues in the CDR3. The germline CDR1 and CDR2 sequences are SGHDN and FVKESK. This CDR3 is CASSQGLQGREQYF. The DNA of the CDR3 is TGTGCCAGCAGCCAAGGATTACAGGGGAGGGAGCAGTACTTC.

J is TRBJ2-2 and V is TRBV4-2; D perhaps matches TRBD2 (6 bases). The CDR3 length is 15 residues. V lost 2 bases to trimming and J lost 4 bases, with 11 bases between them. The germline V gene has CDR1 LGHNA and CDR2 YNFKEQ. The CDR3 DNA sequence: TGTGCCAGCAGCCAAAGGTTGGGGGGCACCGGGGAGCTGTTTTTT. Translation gives CASSQRLGGTGELFF.

Regarding this clone: It is unclear where the CDR3 begins or ends on the DNA, so no DNA is shown, and the CDR3 is as TCRdb lists it. This chain links TRBV1 with TRBJ2-4; the table calls TRBD2, which could not be checked here. TRBV1 is recorded as a pseudogene. The length of the CDR3 is 20 amino acids, counting both ends. CDR3 sequence: CTSSAEVSDWGRGAKNIQCF.

The chain carries TRBV30 and TRBJ2-1; 8 bases are a match to TRBD1. V lost 5 bases to trimming and J lost 4 bases; unmatched junction nucleotides: 7. Per germline, CDR1 GTSNPN and CDR2 SVGIG (reference sequence). CDR3 length: 14 residues. CDR3 protein: CAWDTGGIYNEQFF. CDR3 coding DNA: TGTGCCTGGGATACAGGGGGAATTTACAATGAGCAGTTCTTC.